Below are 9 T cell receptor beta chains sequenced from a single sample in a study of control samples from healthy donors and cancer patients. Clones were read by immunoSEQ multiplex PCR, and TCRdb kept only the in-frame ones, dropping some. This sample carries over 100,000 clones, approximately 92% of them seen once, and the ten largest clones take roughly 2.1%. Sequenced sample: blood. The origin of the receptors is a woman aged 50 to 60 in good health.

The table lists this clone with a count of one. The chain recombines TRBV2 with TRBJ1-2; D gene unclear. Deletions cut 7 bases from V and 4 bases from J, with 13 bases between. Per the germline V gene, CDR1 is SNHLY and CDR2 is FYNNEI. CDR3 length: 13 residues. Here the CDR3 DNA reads TGTGCCAGCACCCTCTGGGAATCCTATGGCTACACCTTC. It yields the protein CASTLWESYGYTF.

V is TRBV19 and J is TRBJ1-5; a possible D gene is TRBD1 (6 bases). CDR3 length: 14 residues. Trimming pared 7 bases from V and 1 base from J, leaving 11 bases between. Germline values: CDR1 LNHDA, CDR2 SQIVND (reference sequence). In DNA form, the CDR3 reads TGTGCCAGTAAAGGGGGGCAAAGCAATCAGCCCCAGCATTTT. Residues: CASKGGQSNQPQHF.

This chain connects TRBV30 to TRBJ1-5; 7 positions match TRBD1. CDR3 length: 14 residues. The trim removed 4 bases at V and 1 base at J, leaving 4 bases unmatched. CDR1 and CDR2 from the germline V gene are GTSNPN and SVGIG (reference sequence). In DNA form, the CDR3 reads TGTGCCTGGAACCAGGGGGTCAGCAATCAGCCCCAGCATTTT. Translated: CAWNQGVSNQPQHF.

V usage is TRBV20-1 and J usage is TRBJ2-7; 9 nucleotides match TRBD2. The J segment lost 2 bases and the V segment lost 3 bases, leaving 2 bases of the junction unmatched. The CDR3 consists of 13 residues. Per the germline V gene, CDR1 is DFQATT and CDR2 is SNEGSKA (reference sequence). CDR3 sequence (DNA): TGCAGTGCTAGTAGCGGGAGAGCCTACGAGCAGTACTTC. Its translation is CSASSGRAYEQYF.

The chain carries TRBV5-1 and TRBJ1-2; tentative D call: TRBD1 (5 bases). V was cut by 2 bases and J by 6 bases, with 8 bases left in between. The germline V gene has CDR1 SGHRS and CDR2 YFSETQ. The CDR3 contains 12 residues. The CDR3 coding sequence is TGCGCCAGCAGCTTTGGGGCGGATGGCTACACCTTC. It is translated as CASSFGADGYTF.

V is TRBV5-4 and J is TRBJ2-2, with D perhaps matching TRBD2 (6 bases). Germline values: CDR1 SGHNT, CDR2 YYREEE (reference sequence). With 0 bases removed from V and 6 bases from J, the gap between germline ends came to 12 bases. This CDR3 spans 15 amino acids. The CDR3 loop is CASSLGRDGAGELFF. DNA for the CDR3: TGTGCCAGCAGCTTGGGGCGGGACGGGGCCGGGGAGCTGTTTTTT.

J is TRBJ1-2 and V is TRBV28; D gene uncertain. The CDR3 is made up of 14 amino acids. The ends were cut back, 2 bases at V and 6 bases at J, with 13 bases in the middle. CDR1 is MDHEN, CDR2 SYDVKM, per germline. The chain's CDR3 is CASSLTGRVDGYTF. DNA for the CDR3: TGTGCCAGCAGTTTAACTGGGAGGGTAGATGGCTACACCTTC.

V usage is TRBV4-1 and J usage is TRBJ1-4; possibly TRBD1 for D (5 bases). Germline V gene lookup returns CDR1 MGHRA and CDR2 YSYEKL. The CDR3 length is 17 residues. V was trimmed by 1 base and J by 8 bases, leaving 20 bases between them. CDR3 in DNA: TGCGCCAGCAGCCAAGTCTTCGAGGGTGGGGCGGGGGAAAAACTGTTTTTT. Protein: CASSQVFEGGAGEKLFF.

The CDR3 region is CASSLGTGGNQPQHF. In DNA form, the CDR3 reads TGTGCCAGCAGTCTGGGGACAGGGGGGAATCAGCCCCAGCATTTT. The chain recombines TRBV27 with TRBJ1-5, with 11 bases lining up with TRBD1. V lost 5 bases and J lost 4; bases outside the gene matches: 4. Germline V gene lookup returns CDR1 MNHEY and CDR2 SMNVEV (reference sequence). CDR3 size: 15 residues.